The clone carrying this T cell receptor (beta chain) was seen only once. Using immunoSEQ multiplex PCR, the repertoire was profiled, and TCRdb retains in-frame clones only, with some absent. Of hundreds of thousands of clones listed, roughly 97% were seen once; the top ten hold 0.057%. The source of the sample is a study of shared clonotypes between healthy human individuals. V lost 6 bases to trimming and J lost 4 bases, with 23 bases between them. Germline CDR1 MDHEN, CDR2 SYDVKM. This CDR3 is built from 17 residues. This chain links TRBV28 with TRBJ2-3; weak D call: TRBD1 (6 bases). The receptor was derived from a woman aged 25 to 39 in good health. What was sequenced was naive CD4+ T cells sorted from blood. Subset here: CD45RA+ positively selected. CDR3 sequence: CASRPGVRWGEADTQYF. The CDR3 nucleotides are TGTGCCAGCAGACCAGGGGTTCGTTGGGGAGAGGCAGATACGCAGTATTTT.